This T cell receptor (beta chain) was identified in a study of cytomegalovirus exposure and HLA in healthy donors. Deletions cut 0 bases from V and 3 bases from J, with 11 bases between. CDR3 size: 16 residues. Overall study results and limits: Generally TCR sequences proved uncommon, though certain public TCRs appeared in numerous donors.

Method: immunoSEQ multiplex PCR; TCRdb's copy keeps in-frame clones and lacks some. The sample has fewer than 120,000 clones, roughly 90% seen once. Regarding this clone: Its antigen is unknown.

The genes are TRBV23-1 and TRBJ2-2; TRBD2 might be the D (5 bases). TRBV23-1 is filed as an ORF, its function uncertain. The sequenced sample was PBMCs. The clonotype was recovered from a woman aged 25 to 39 in good health and CMV-seropositive. CDR3 sequence: CASSQSGEEYTGELFF. Written as DNA, the CDR3 is TGCGCCAGCAGTCAATCGGGAGAGGAATACACCGGGGAGCTGTTTTTT.